The next 29 T cell receptor beta chains were all read from a single sample in a study of cytomegalovirus exposure and HLA in healthy donors. The primer mix had 60 Vbeta and 13 Jbeta primers. Sequencing used immunoSEQ multiplex PCR; TCRdb keeps in-frame clones, though not all of them. The data contain approximately 150,000 clones, 65% to 90% of them singletons. Sequenced: PBMCs. These receptors were taken from a man between 45 and 60 years old in good health and CMV-seropositive.

V gene TRBV19 combines with J gene TRBJ2-7, with 7 bases fitting TRBD1. Trimming cost V 6 bases and J 6 bases; bases outside gene matches: 11. There are 14 residues in the CDR3. CDR1 LNHDA and CDR2 SQIVND come from the germline V gene (reference sequence). Written as DNA, the CDR3 is TGTGCCAGTAGCCAAAGCAGGGGGTACTGCGAGCAGTACTTC. This gives the protein CASSQSRGYCEQYF.

The V and J genes are TRBV19 and TRBJ2-1; 10 bases fit TRBD2. V was pared by 5 bases and J by 2 bases, with 3 bases of the junction left unmatched. Germline-derived CDR1 and CDR2 are LNHDA and SQIVND (reference sequence). The CDR3 loop spans 15 amino acids. The CDR3 region has the DNA TGTGCCAGTAGTCTGACTAGCGGGCCCTACAATGAGCAGTTCTTC. Translation gives CASSLTSGPYNEQFF.

This clone was seen a single time. The V gene is TRBV19, the J gene TRBJ1-1; D remains unclear. CDR1 and CDR2 (germline): LNHDA, SQIVND (reference sequence). The CDR3 length is 15 residues. The V and J ends lost 3 bases and 3 bases respectively, with 14 bases between them. The CDR3 region is CASSMMGSGDTEAFF. CDR3 DNA: TGTGCCAGTAGTATGATGGGGAGTGGGGACACTGAAGCTTTCTTT.

CDR3: CASSLVQGNTEAFF. The CDR3 coding sequence is TGTGCCAGCAGCTTGGTACAGGGGAACACTGAAGCTTTCTTT. V usage is TRBV7-2 and J usage is TRBJ1-1; D might be TRBD1 (6 bases). The CDR3 has 14 residues. The V and J ends lost 3 bases and 1 base respectively, with 9 bases between them. Germline V gene sequence: CDR1 SGHTA, CDR2 FQGNSA.

CDR3 in DNA: TGTGCCAGCATTCTCCAGGGCCGGAATAATTCACCCCTCCACTTT. Translating it yields CASILQGRNNSPLHF. The chain has TRBV6-6 and TRBJ1-6, with D possibly matching TRBD1 (5 bases). Germline CDR1 is MNHNY and CDR2 is SVGAGI (reference sequence). This CDR3 is 15 amino acids long. Trimming took off 7 bases at V and 5 bases at J, with 15 bases between the two ends.

The DNA of the CDR3 is TGTGCCAGTATGTCTGGACAGAAAGAGACCCAGTACTTC. Amino acids: CASMSGQKETQYF. This sequence joins TRBV19 and TRBJ2-5, with D possibly matching TRBD1 (6 bases). This CDR3 has 13 amino acids. Germline loops: CDR1 LNHDA, CDR2 SQIVND (reference sequence). Trimming shortened V by 7 bases and J by 3 bases, and 12 bases separated the two germline ends. The whole variable domain, filled in from reference TRBV19 and TRBJ2-5, reads DGGITQSPKYLFRKEGQNVTLSCEQNLNHDAMYWYRQDPGQGLRLIYYSQIVNDFQKGDIAEGYSVSREKKESFPLTVTSAQKNPTAFYLCASMSGQKETQYFGPGTRLLVL.

V usage is TRBV6-5 and J usage is TRBJ1-3; no clear D gene. The germline V and J ends were trimmed by 2 bases and 4 bases, with 9 bases remaining between them. This CDR3 is 14 amino acids long. Germline V gene lookup returns CDR1 MNHEY and CDR2 SVGAGI. CDR3: CASSYAAVGNTIYF. The CDR3 region has the DNA TGTGCCAGCAGTTACGCGGCAGTCGGAAACACCATATATTTT.

This chain joins TRBV27 and TRBJ2-5; D unclear. Near its end, the DNA agrees better with TRBJ2-7, so the J call may be wrong. In germline, CDR1 is MNHEY, CDR2 SMNVEV (reference sequence). The CDR3 sequence is 14 residues long. CDR3 DNA: TGTGCCAGCAGTTTAAAGTTGGCGGTTTACGAGCAGTACTTC. It encodes CASSLKLAVYEQYF.

The chain employs TRBV29-1 and TRBJ2-7, with TRBD1 matching over 7 bases. Germline values: CDR1 SQVTM, CDR2 ANQGSEA. The trim removed 7 bases at V and 3 bases at J, leaving 6 bases unmatched. The CDR3 is 12 residues long. The CDR3 spells CSAQTGNYEQYF. CDR3 bases: TGCAGCGCCCAGACAGGGAACTACGAGCAGTACTTC.

This clone occurred many times. The chain couples TRBV19 to TRBJ2-2, with D maybe TRBD1 (5 bases). The CDR3 has 12 residues. Germline V gene lookup returns CDR1 LNHDA and CDR2 SQIVND (reference sequence). V was cut by 5 bases and J by 6 bases, with 7 bases left in between. CDR3 protein: CASSPRAGELFF. CDR3 in DNA: TGTGCCAGTAGTCCCAGGGCCGGGGAGCTGTTTTTT.

The chain joins TRBV11-2 to TRBJ2-2, with D possibly matching TRBD1 (5 bases). CDR1 and CDR2 (germline): SGHAT, FQNNGV. The CDR3 spans 14 residues. Trimming stripped 8 bases from V and 5 bases from J, with 15 bases between. The DNA of the CDR3 is TGTGCCAGCTCTCCGGGCAGGGCAACCGGGGAGCTGTTTTTT. Amino acid sequence: CASSPGRATGELFF.

The chain joins TRBV7-6 to TRBJ2-2; a weak D match, TRBD2 (6 bases). Trimming stripped 4 bases from V and 3 bases from J, with 12 bases between. Germline values: CDR1 SGHVS, CDR2 FNYEAQ. The CDR3 length is 15 residues. CDR3 sequence (DNA): TGTGCCAGCAGCTCGGGGGTGAGGGACACCGGGGAGCTGTTTTTT. Encoded protein: CASSSGVRDTGELFF.

The chain uses TRBV6-1 and TRBJ2-3; possible D gene TRBD2, 5 bases. Per germline, CDR1 MNHNS and CDR2 SASEGT. V lost 6 bases to trimming and J lost 4 bases, with 17 bases between them. CDR3 length equals 15 residues. CDR3 amino acids: CASSSLDIGADTQYF. The CDR3 coding sequence is TGTGCCAGCAGCTCCCTTGATATCGGGGCAGATACGCAGTATTTT.

The V and J genes are TRBV10-3 and TRBJ1-1, with TRBD1 matching over 7 bases. Germline trimming cut 2 bases from V and 1 base from J; bases unmatched to any gene: 4. The CDR3 is 15 amino acids. Germline V CDR1 and CDR2: ENHRY, SYGVKD. The CDR3, as DNA: TGTGCCATCAGTGAGACTTGGGACAGGAACACTGAAGCTTTCTTT. Protein product: CAISETWDRNTEAFF.

The chain is built from TRBV2 and TRBJ1-3, with D possibly TRBD1 on 5 matching bases. Germline CDR1 and CDR2: SNHLY and FYNNEI. CDR3 length equals 17 residues. V lost 0 bases, J lost 0 bases, and 12 bases lay in between. The CDR3 protein is CASSEAQGLYSGNTIYF. CDR3 bases: TGTGCCAGCAGTGAAGCTCAGGGCCTCTACTCTGGAAACACCATATATTTT.

This clone has a handful of counts. The chain uses TRBV7-2 and TRBJ2-1, with TRBD2 identical over 9 bases. The V gene's germline CDR1 is SGHTA and CDR2 FQGNSA. The length of the CDR3 is 16 residues. The V gene end was trimmed by 7 bases and the J gene end by 4 bases; junction bases not matched to a gene: 11. The CDR3 region has the DNA TGTGCCAGCATAGCCCTAGCGGGGCCGCTTTACAATGAGCAGTTCTTC. As protein: CASIALAGPLYNEQFF.

The gene calls are TRBV5-1 and TRBJ2-7, with D perhaps TRBD2 (5 bases). The length of the CDR3 is 13 residues. Germline lookup yields CDR1 SGHRS and CDR2 YFSETQ. V was cut by 1 base and J by 7 bases, with 12 bases left in between. The CDR3 region is CASSLPSRGEQYF. In DNA, the CDR3 is TGCGCCAGCAGCTTGCCCAGTAGAGGGGAGCAGTACTTC.

The rearrangement uses TRBV7-8 and TRBJ1-5; D is undetermined. Trimming stripped 4 bases from V and 4 bases from J, with 8 bases between. This CDR3 has 13 amino acids. CDR1 is SGHVS, CDR2 FQNEAQ, per germline. The DNA of the CDR3 is TGTGCCAGCAGCTATGGAGTTAATCAGCCCCAGCATTTT. This translates into CASSYGVNQPQHF.

The chain couples TRBV7-9 to TRBJ2-7; 7 bases fit TRBD1. The CDR3 is 14 amino acids. Germline CDR1 reads SEHNR; CDR2 reads FQNEAQ (reference sequence). The V segment lost 5 bases and the J segment 2 bases; nucleotides outside the gene matches: 6. CDR3 loop: CASSPDRIAYEQYF. In DNA form, the CDR3 reads TGTGCCAGCAGCCCGGACAGGATTGCCTACGAGCAGTACTTC.

In DNA form, the CDR3 reads TGTGCCAGCAGTCTACACAGGCAGAGCTCCTATAATTCACCCCTCCACTTT. Its protein product is CASSLHRQSSYNSPLHF. The rearrangement links TRBV28 to TRBJ1-6; the D gene is possibly TRBD1 (5 bases). The CDR3 totals 17 residues. Germline assignment: CDR1 MDHEN and CDR2 SYDVKM. With 5 bases removed from V and 0 bases from J, the gap between germline ends came to 14 bases.

The V and J genes are TRBV5-8 and TRBJ1-2; D remains unclear. The V and J ends lost 4 bases and 8 bases respectively, with 12 bases between them. The germline CDR1 and CDR2 sequences are SGHTS and YDEGEE. This CDR3 region has 12 residues. For the CDR3, the DNA is TGTGCCAGCAGCCCCGACACGTTCGGCTACACCTTC. This encodes CASSPDTFGYTF.

V gene TRBV7-3 combines with J gene TRBJ2-2, with D hard to call. CDR1 SGHTA and CDR2 FQGTGA come from the germline V gene. CDR3 length: 17 residues. V was shortened by 0 bases and J by 0 bases, with 11 bases between the two germline ends. The CDR3 DNA follows: TGTGCCAGCAGCTTAACTCTGGCGGCTACGAACACCGGGGAGCTGTTTTTT. Its translation is CASSLTLAATNTGELFF.

The J gene is TRBJ1-5, the V gene TRBV6-5; D is possibly TRBD1 (5 bases). V was shortened by 7 bases and J by 2 bases, with 15 bases between the two germline ends. The CDR3 has 15 amino acids. CDR1 is MNHEY, CDR2 SVGAGI, per germline. CDR3 in DNA: TGTGCCAGCAAAACGACAGCAGGCGGCAATCAGCCCCAGCATTTT. This codes for CASKTTAGGNQPQHF.

The chain carries TRBV5-1 and TRBJ2-1, with TRBD2 as a possible D gene (6 bases). V lost 4 bases to trimming and J lost 9 bases, with 23 bases between them. Germline lookup yields CDR1 SGHRS and CDR2 YFSETQ. The CDR3 is 16 residues long. CDR3 region: CASSPEGGGQPREQFF. The DNA for the CDR3 is TGCGCCAGCAGCCCGGAGGGAGGAGGACAACCGCGTGAGCAGTTCTTC.

This clone was observed a single time. This sequence joins TRBV5-4 and TRBJ2-1; D is possibly TRBD1 (6 bases). CDR3 length: 13 residues. Trimming took off 3 bases at V and 7 bases at J, with 11 bases between the two ends. Germline V CDR1 and CDR2: SGHNT, YYREEE (reference sequence). Here the CDR3 DNA reads TGTGCCAGCAGCTGGGGACACATAAATGAGCAGTTCTTC. Translation: CASSWGHINEQFF.

The CDR3 reads CASTRLAEYNEQFF. CDR3 DNA sequence: TGTGCCAGCACCAGACTAGCGGAATACAATGAGCAGTTCTTC. The J gene is TRBJ2-1, the V gene TRBV28; the match to TRBD2 covers 9 bases. There are 14 residues in the CDR3. After removal of 7 bases from V and 4 bases from J, the junction contained 5 bases not matched to a gene. The germline CDR1 and CDR2 sequences are MDHEN and SYDVKM.

The rearrangement uses TRBV16 and TRBJ1-3; tentative D call: TRBD1 (5 bases). The ends were cut back, 8 bases at V and 4 bases at J, with 12 bases in the middle. The CDR3 is 13 residues long. Germline V lookup: CDR1 KGHSY, CDR2 FQNENV. Here the CDR3 reads CASGSGPGNTIYF. CDR3 coding DNA: TGTGCCAGCGGCTCAGGGCCAGGAAACACCATATATTTT.

The J gene is TRBJ2-1, the V gene TRBV7-2, with D possibly matching TRBD2 (7 bases). The CDR3 runs to 15 residues. Per germline, CDR1 SGHTA and CDR2 FQGNSA. Trimming pared 6 bases from V and 3 bases from J, leaving 15 bases between. CDR3 nucleotide sequence: TGTGCCAGCAGTTTCTCGCGGGGGCTCTACAATGAGCAGTTCTTC. Translating gives CASSFSRGLYNEQFF.

The chain is built from TRBV5-3 and TRBJ1-6; 8 bases are shared with TRBD1. TRBV5-3 is placed among ORFs of uncertain function. The CDR3 spans 15 residues. V shed 5 bases and J 7 bases; nucleotides not matched to a gene: 8. The chain's CDR3 is CARRTKGQGNSPLHF. The CDR3 nucleotides are TGTGCCAGAAGGACTAAAGGACAGGGAAATTCACCCCTCCACTTT.